The clone carrying this T cell receptor beta chain was counted between two and nine times. This entry comes from a study of radiotherapy plus CTLA-4 blockade in lung cancer. Only in-frame clones appear in the TCRdb table, and some are missing; sequencing was by immunoSEQ multiplex PCR. The data contain some 120,000 clones, approximately 80% of them singletons. The sample in question was peripheral blood, obtained from a patient treated with radiotherapy plus ipilimumab. The TCR comes from a human donor with non-small cell lung cancer that progressed on radiotherapy plus ipilimumab. Some clones in this sample may be carry-over from other donors' samples.

DNA for the CDR3: TGTGCCAGCAGTGTGAGTTCGACAGGGGATAGCAATCAGCCCCAGCATTTT. Amino acid sequence: CASSVSSTGDSNQPQHF. V usage is TRBV2 and J usage is TRBJ1-5; TRBD1 agrees at 8 bases. The V gene end was trimmed by 4 bases and the J gene end by 0 bases; junction bases not matched to a gene: 8. CDR3 length: 17 amino acids. In germline, CDR1 is SNHLY, CDR2 FYNNEI.